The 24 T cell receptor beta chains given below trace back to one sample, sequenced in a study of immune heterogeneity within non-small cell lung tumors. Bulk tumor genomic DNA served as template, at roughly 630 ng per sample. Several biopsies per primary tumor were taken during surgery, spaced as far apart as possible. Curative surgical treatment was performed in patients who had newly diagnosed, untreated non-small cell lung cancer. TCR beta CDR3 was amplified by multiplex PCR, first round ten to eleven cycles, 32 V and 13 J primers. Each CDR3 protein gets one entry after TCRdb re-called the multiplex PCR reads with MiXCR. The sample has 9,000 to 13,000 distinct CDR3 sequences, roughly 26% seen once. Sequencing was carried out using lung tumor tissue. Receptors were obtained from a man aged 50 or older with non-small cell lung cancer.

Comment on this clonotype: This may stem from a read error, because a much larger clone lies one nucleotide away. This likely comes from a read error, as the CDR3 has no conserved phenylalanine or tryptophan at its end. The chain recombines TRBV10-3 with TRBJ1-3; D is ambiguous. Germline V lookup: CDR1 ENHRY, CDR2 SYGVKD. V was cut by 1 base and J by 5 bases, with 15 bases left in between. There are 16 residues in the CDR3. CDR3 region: CAISEWEQTGRNTIYL. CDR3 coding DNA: TGTGCCATCAGTGAGTGGGAGCAAACTGGTAGAAACACCATATATTTA.

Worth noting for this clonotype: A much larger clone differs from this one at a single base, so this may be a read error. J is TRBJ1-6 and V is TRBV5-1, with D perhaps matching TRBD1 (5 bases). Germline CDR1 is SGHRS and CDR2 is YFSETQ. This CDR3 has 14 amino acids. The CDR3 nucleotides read TGCGCCGGCAGCTTGGAGGGGAATAGTTCACCCCTCCACTTT. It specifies CAGSLEGNSSPLHF.

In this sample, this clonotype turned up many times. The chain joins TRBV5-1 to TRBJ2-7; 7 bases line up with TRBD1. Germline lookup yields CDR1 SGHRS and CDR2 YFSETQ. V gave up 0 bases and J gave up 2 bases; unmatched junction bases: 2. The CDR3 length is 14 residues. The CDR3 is CASSLGTGTYEQYF. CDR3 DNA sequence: TGCGCCAGCAGCTTGGGGACAGGAACCTACGAGCAGTACTTC. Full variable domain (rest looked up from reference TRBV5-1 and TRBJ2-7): KAGVTQTPRYLIKTRGQQVTLSCSPISGHRSVSWYQQTPGQGLQFLFEYFSETQRNKGNFPGRFSGRQFSNSRSEMNVSTLELGDSALYLCASSLGTGTYEQYFGPGTRLTVT.

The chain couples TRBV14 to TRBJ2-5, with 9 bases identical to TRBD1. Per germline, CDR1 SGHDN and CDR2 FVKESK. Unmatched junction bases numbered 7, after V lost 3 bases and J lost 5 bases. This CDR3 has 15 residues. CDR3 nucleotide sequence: TGTGCCAGCAGCCACCGGGACAGGGTTCTGGAGACCCAGTACTTC. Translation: CASSHRDRVLETQYF.

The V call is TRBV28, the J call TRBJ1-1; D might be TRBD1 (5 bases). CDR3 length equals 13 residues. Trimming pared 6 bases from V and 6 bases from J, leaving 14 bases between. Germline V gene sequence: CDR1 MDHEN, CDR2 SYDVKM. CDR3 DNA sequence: TGTGCCAGCAGGCATACAGGTTCTCCTGAAGCTTTCTTT. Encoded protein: CASRHTGSPEAFF.

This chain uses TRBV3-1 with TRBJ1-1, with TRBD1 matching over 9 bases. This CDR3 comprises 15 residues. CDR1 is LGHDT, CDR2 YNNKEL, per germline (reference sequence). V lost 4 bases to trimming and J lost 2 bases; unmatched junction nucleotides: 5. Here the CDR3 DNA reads TGTGCCAGCAGCCCGAACAGGGGGCTTAACACTGAAGCTTTCTTT. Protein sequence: CASSPNRGLNTEAFF.

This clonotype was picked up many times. CDR3 region: CASSLAGYQPQHF. In nucleotides, the CDR3 is TGTGCCAGCAGCTTAGCAGGGTATCAGCCCCAGCATTTT. The chain is built from TRBV11-2 and TRBJ1-5; D is perhaps TRBD1 (5 bases). The length of the CDR3 is 13 residues. Trimming took off 1 base at V and 5 bases at J, with 6 bases between the two ends. Germline-derived CDR1 and CDR2 are SGHAT and FQNNGV.

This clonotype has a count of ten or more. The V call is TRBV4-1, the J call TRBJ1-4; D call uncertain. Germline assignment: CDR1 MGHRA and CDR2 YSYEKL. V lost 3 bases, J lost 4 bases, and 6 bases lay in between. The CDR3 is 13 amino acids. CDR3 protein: CASSQTLNEKLFF. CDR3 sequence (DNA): TGCGCCAGCAGCCAGACCCTTAATGAAAAACTGTTTTTT.

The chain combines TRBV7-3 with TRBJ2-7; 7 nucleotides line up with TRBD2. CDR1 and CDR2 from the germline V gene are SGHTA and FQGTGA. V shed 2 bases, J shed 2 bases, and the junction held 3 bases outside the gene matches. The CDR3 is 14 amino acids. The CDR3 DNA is TGTGCCAGCAGCTTAGGACTAGGTCCCTACGAGCAGTACTTC. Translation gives CASSLGLGPYEQYF. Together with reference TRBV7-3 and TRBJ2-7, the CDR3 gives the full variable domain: GAGVSQTPSNKVTEKGKYVELRCDPISGHTALYWYRQSLGQGPEFLIYFQGTGAADDSGLPNDRFFAVRPEGSVSTLKIQRTERGDSAVYLCASSLGLGPYEQYFGPGTRLTVT.

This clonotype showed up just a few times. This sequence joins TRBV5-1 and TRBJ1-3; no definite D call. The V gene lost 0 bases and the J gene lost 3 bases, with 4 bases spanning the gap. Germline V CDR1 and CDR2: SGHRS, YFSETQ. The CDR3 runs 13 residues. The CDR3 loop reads CASSLDFGNTIYF. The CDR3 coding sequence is TGCGCCAGCAGCTTGGATTTTGGAAACACCATATATTTT.

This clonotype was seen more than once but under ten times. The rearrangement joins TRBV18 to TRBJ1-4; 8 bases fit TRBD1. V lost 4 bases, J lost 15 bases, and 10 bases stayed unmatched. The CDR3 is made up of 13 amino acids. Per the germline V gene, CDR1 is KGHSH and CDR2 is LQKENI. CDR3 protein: CASSLKGQEAMFF. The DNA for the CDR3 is TGTGCCAGCTCACTAAAGGGACAGGAAGCTATGTTTTTT.

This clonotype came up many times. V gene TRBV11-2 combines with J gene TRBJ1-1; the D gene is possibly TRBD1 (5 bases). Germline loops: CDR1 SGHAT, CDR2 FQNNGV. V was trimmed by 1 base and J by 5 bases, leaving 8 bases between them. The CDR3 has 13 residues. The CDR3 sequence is CASSLVRDTEAFF. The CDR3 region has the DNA TGTGCCAGCAGCTTAGTCAGGGATACTGAAGCTTTCTTT.

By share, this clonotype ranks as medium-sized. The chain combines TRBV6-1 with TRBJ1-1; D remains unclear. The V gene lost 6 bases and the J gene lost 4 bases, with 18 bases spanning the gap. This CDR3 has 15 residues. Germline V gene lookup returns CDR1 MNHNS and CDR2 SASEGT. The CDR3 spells CASRSGPYGGTEAFF. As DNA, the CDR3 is TGTGCCAGCAGATCCGGACCGTACGGTGGCACTGAAGCTTTCTTT.

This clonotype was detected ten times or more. In DNA, the CDR3 is TGTGCCAGCTCACCCCACAGGGACGGCTACACCTTC. It translates to CASSPHRDGYTF. The chain has TRBV18 and TRBJ1-2; possible D gene TRBD1, 6 bases. Germline-derived CDR1 and CDR2 are KGHSH and LQKENI. V was shortened by 3 bases and J by 8 bases, with 10 bases between the two germline ends. The length of the CDR3 is 12 residues.

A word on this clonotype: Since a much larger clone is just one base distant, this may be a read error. This chain's CDR3 is CAWSEGGGEQYF. The CDR3 nucleotides read TGTGCCTGGAGTGAGGGGGGAGGCGAGCAGTACTTC. This chain joins TRBV30 and TRBJ2-7; D may match TRBD1 or TRBD2 (6 bases each). The CDR3 consists of 12 residues. Trimming left V 1 base short and J 6 bases short, with 10 bases between. Germline V gene lookup returns CDR1 GTSNPN and CDR2 SVGIG (reference sequence).

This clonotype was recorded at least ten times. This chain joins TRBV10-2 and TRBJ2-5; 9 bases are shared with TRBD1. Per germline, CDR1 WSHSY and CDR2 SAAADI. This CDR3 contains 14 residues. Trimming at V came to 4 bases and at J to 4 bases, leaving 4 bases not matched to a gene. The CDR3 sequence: CASSVTGGRETQYF. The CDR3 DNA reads TGCGCCAGCAGTGTTACAGGGGGCAGAGAGACCCAGTACTTC.

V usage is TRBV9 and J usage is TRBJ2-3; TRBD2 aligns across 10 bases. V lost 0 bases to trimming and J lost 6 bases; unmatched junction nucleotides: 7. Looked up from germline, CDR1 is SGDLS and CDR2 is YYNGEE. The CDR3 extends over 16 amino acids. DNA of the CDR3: TGTGCCAGCAGCGTAGCTCGGACTAGCGGTCCGGATACGCAGTATTTT. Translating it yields CASSVARTSGPDTQYF.

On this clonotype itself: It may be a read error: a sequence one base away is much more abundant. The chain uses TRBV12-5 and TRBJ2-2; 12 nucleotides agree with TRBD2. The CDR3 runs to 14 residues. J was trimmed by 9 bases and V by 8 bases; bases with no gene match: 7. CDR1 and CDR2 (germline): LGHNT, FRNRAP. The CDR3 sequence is CASCLAGGSRELFF. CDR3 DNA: TGTGCTAGTTGTCTAGCGGGAGGGAGCAGGGAGCTGTTTTTT.

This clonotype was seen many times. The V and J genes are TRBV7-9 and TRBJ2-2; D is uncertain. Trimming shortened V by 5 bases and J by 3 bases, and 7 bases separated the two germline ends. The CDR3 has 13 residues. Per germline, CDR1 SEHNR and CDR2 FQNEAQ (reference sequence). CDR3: CASSLLDTGELFF. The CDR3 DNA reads TGTGCCAGCAGCCTTCTCGACACCGGGGAGCTGTTTTTT.

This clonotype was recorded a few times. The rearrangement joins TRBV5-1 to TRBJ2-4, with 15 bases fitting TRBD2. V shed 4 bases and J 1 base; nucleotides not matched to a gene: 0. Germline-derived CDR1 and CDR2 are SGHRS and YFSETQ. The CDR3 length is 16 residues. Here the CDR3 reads CASSGTSGGAKNIQYF. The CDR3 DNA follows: TGCGCCAGCAGCGGGACTAGCGGGGGGGCCAAAAACATTCAGTACTTC.

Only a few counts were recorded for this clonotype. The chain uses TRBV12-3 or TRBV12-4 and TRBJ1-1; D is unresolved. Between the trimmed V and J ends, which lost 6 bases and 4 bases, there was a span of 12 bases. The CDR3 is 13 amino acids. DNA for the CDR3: TGTGCCAGCAGCCCGACGGTCTCCACTGAAGCTTTCTTT. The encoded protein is CASSPTVSTEAFF.

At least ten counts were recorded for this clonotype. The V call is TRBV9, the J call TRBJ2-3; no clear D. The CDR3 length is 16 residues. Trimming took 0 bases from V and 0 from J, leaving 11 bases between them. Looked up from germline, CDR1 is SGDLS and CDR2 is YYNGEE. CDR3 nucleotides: TGTGCCAGCAGCGTAGGTTCTAACCCTAGCACAGATACGCAGTATTTT. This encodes CASSVGSNPSTDTQYF.

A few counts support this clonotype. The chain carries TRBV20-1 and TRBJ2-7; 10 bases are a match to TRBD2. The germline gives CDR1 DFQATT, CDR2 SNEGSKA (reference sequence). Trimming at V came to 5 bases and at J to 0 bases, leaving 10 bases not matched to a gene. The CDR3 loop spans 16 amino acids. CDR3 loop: CSAGGSGRQSSYEQYF. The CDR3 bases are TGCAGTGCTGGAGGTAGCGGGAGGCAGAGCTCCTACGAGCAGTACTTC.

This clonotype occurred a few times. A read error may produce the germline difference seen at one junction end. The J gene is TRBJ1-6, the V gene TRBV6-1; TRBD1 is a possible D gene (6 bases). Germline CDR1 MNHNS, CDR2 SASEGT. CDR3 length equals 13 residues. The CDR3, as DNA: TGTTCCAGCAGGCGAAACAGGGCCTCACCCCTCCACTTT. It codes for CSSRRNRASPLHF.